A single sample gave rise to the 10 T cell receptor beta chains below, sequenced in a study of shared clonotypes between healthy human individuals. Clones were read by immunoSEQ multiplex PCR, and TCRdb kept only the in-frame ones, dropping some. The sample holds some 2,400,000 clones, nearly 97% seen once. The sample was naive CD4+ T cells sorted from blood. As to subset: CD45RA+ positively selected. The receptor source for this set is a man between 18 and 35 years old in good health.

V is TRBV7-9 and J is TRBJ1-1; a possible D gene is TRBD1 (5 bases). The CDR3 extends over 13 amino acids. Germline V CDR1 and CDR2: SEHNR, FQNEAQ (reference sequence). V shed 2 bases and J shed 6 bases, with 10 bases lying between them. The CDR3 here is CASSLFRDSEAFF. As DNA, the CDR3 is TGTGCCAGCAGCTTATTCAGGGACTCTGAAGCTTTCTTT.

J is TRBJ2-5 and V is TRBV7-8; perhaps D is TRBD1 or TRBD2 (5 bases each). The V end lost 5 bases, the J end lost 5 bases, and 12 bases lay between the germline ends. This CDR3 spans 13 amino acids. CDR1 is SGHVS and CDR2 is FQNEAQ in the germline V gene. CDR3 amino acids: CASSPVGAETQYF. The CDR3 nucleotides read TGTGCCAGCAGCCCCGTCGGGGCGGAGACCCAGTACTTC.

This rearrangement joins TRBV21-1 to TRBJ2-3; no DNA check was done on the table's D call, TRBD2. TRBV21-1 is designated a pseudogene. This CDR3 has 16 residues. CDR3 DNA sequence: TGTGCCAGCAGCCAGGTGCCCGGGAGTCTAGCAGATACGCAGTATTTT. Translated: CASSQVPGSLADTQYF.

The V gene is TRBV5-4, the J gene TRBJ2-7; 7 bases align to TRBD1. The CDR3 sequence is 15 residues long. Germline V lookup: CDR1 SGHNT, CDR2 YYREEE (reference sequence). The V segment lost 4 bases and the J segment 3 bases; nucleotides outside the gene matches: 10. The CDR3 here is CASSTTRDRSYEQYF. The CDR3 bases are TGTGCCAGCAGCACTACTCGGGACAGAAGCTACGAGCAGTACTTC.

The V gene is TRBV7-2, the J gene TRBJ2-4; maybe TRBD2 (6 bases). The ends were cut back, 4 bases at V and 6 bases at J, with 22 bases in the middle. Per germline, CDR1 SGHTA and CDR2 FQGNSA. CDR3 size: 17 residues. The CDR3 loop reads CASSYGPRGTGGNIQYF. DNA of the CDR3: TGTGCCAGCAGCTACGGGCCGCGGGGTACGGGCGGAAACATTCAGTACTTC. The variable domain in full, completed from reference TRBV7-2 and TRBJ2-4, reads GAGVSQSPSNKVTEKGKDVELRCDPISGHTALYWYRQSLGQGLEFLIYFQGNSAPDKSGLPSDRFSAERTGGSVSTLTIQRTQQEDSAVYLCASSYGPRGTGGNIQYFGAGTRLSVL.

This chain connects TRBV5-1 to TRBJ2-7; TRBD1 aligns across 8 bases. This CDR3 spans 15 amino acids. Per germline, CDR1 SGHRS and CDR2 YFSETQ. Losses at the gene ends were 4 bases for V and 6 bases for J; bases not matched to a gene: 12. This chain's CDR3 is CASSKGQASIGEQYF. In DNA form, the CDR3 reads TGCGCCAGCAGCAAGGGACAGGCCTCGATCGGCGAGCAGTACTTC.

On this clone: This same CDR3 is encoded by further DNA sequences in the sample. The V and J genes are TRBV4-1 and TRBJ1-2, with D possibly TRBD1 on 5 matching bases. Germline CDR1 MGHRA, CDR2 YSYEKL. CDR3 size: 12 residues. Trimming pared 0 bases from V and 8 bases from J, leaving 7 bases between. CDR3 DNA sequence: TGCGCCAGCAGCCAAGATCAGGGAGGCTACACCTTC. Protein: CASSQDQGGYTF.

This rearrangement joins TRBV6-5 to TRBJ2-7, with D possibly matching TRBD2 (5 bases). V dropped 6 bases and J dropped 7 bases, with 16 bases sitting between them. CDR3 length equals 13 residues. Germline assignment: CDR1 MNHEY and CDR2 SVGAGI. In DNA form, the CDR3 reads TGTGCCAGCAGCCGGGATGGGTTCCTAGAGCAGTACTTC. Translated: CASSRDGFLEQYF.

This clone showed up just once. The rearrangement links TRBV27 to TRBJ1-1; D remains ambiguous. V gave up 2 bases and J gave up 7 bases, with 14 bases separating them. Looked up from germline, CDR1 is MNHEY and CDR2 is SMNVEV (reference sequence). This CDR3 spans 14 amino acids. The DNA of the CDR3 is TGTGCCAGCAGTTTACGGCAACTGAATAGTGAAGCTTTCTTT. It encodes CASSLRQLNSEAFF.

In this sample, this clone turned up once. The chain joins TRBV6-5 to TRBJ2-7; perhaps TRBD2 as D (5 bases). V dropped 7 bases and J dropped 6 bases, with 16 bases sitting between them. Germline CDR1 is MNHEY and CDR2 is SVGAGI. The CDR3 is made up of 13 amino acids. The DNA for the CDR3 is TGTGCCAGCAAGTTAGAGCGGTATGGCGAGCAGTACTTC. Translation gives CASKLERYGEQYF.